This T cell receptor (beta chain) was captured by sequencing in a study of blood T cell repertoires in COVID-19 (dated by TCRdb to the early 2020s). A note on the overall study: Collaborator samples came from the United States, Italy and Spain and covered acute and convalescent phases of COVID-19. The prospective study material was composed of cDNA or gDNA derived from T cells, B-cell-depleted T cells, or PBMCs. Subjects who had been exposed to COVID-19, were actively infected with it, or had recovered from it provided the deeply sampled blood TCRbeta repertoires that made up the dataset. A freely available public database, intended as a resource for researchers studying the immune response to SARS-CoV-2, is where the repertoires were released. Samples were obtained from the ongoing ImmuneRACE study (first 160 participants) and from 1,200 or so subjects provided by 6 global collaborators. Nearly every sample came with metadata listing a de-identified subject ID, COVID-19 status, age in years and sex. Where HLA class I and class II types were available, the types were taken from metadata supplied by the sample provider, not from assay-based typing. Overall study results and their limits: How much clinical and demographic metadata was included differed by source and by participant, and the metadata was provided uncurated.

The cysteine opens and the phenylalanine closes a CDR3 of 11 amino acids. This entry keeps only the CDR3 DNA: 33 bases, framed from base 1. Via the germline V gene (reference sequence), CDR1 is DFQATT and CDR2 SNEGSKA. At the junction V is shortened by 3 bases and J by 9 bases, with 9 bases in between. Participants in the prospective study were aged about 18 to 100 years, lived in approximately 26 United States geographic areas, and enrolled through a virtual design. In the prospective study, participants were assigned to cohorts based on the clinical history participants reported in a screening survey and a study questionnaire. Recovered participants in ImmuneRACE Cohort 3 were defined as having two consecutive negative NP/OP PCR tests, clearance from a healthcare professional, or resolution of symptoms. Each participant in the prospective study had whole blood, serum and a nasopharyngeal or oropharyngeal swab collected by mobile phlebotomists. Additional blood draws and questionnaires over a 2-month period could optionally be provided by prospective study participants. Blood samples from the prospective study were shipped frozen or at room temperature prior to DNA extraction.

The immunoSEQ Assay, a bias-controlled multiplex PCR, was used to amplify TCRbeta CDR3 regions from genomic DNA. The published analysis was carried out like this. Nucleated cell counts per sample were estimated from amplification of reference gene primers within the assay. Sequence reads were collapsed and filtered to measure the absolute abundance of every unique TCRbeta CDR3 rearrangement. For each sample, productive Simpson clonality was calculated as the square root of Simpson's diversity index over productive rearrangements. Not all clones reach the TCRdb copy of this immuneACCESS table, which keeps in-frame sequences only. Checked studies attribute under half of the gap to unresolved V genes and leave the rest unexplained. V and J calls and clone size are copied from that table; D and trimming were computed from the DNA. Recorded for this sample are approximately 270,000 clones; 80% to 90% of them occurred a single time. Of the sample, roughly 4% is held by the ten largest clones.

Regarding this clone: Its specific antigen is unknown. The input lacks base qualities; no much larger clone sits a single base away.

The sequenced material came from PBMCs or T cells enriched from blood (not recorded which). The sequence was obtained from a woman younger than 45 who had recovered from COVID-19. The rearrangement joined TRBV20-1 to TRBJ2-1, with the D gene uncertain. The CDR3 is CSASRLVEQFF. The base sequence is TGCAGTGCTAGCCGACTTGTTGAGCAGTTCTTC.